The 3 T cell receptor beta chains below all came from one sample that was sequenced in a study of T cell responses to AZD1222 COVID-19 vaccine. Libraries were prepared by immunoSEQ multiplex PCR; TCRdb keeps only in-frame clonotypes and omits some of them. The sample includes around 180,000 clones, about nine tenths seen only once; the top ten take 2.5% to 3%. The material was peripheral blood, obtained on day 0 of AZD1222 vaccination. The receptors come from an adult in good health.

The V and J genes are TRBV12-5 and TRBJ1-1; D remains ambiguous. This CDR3 region has 13 residues. The germline gives CDR1 LGHNT, CDR2 FRNRAP. Trimming stripped 4 bases from V and 1 base from J, with 7 bases between. Written as DNA, the CDR3 is TGTGCTAGTGGTTCCTACCGGAACACTGAAGCTTTCTTT. Translated, it gives CASGSYRNTEAFF.

The rearrangement uses TRBV6-5 and TRBJ2-5; no definite D call. The CDR3 is 13 residues long. CDR1 is MNHEY, CDR2 SVGAGI, per germline. Trimming removed 7 bases at V and 2 bases at J, with 11 bases between. The CDR3 sequence is CASKLARQETQYF. Here the CDR3 DNA reads TGTGCCAGCAAACTGGCTCGGCAAGAGACCCAGTACTTC.

The chain has TRBV29-1 and TRBJ2-3; tentatively, D is TRBD1 or TRBD2 (5 bases each). CDR3 size: 16 residues. Germline assignment: CDR1 SQVTM and CDR2 ANQGSEA. The V gene lost 6 bases and the J gene lost 6 bases, with 25 bases spanning the gap. The CDR3 here is CSVTHRAGSFGDTQYF. The CDR3 region has the DNA TGCAGCGTCACCCACCGGGCAGGGAGTTTCGGGGATACGCAGTATTTT.